One sample yielded the 6 T cell receptor beta chains listed below, sequenced in a study of early T cells in non-severe SARS-CoV-2 infection. Via MiXCR, TCRdb re-called the 5' RACE reads, giving one row per CDR3 protein. The sample consists of 74,000 or so distinct CDR3 sequences, around 13% of them appearing once. Sequencing was done on a sample of whole blood. Receptors originate from an adult who was a healthcare worker with PCR-confirmed SARS-CoV-2 infection or an uninfected control (not recorded which).

This clonotype was picked up many times. This chain connects TRBV7-9 to TRBJ2-2; D possibly corresponds to TRBD1 (5 bases). From germline, CDR1 is SEHNR and CDR2 FQNEAQ (reference sequence). V dropped 5 bases and J dropped 4 bases, with 14 bases sitting between them. The CDR3 extends over 15 amino acids. CDR3 amino acids: CASSQLGQSTGELFF. CDR3 nucleotides: TGTGCCAGCAGCCAGCTCGGACAAAGCACCGGGGAGCTGTTTTTT.

A few counts support this clonotype. CDR3 DNA sequence: TGTGCCAGCAGTTACGATCTTCCAGCCGGGGACAGGGCGGCTGAGCAGTTCTTC. As protein: CASSYDLPAGDRAAEQFF. The J gene is TRBJ2-1, the V gene TRBV6-2 or TRBV6-3, with 9 bases lining up with TRBD1. This CDR3 is 18 amino acids long. Germline values: CDR1 MNHEY, CDR2 SVGEGT. Unmatched junction bases numbered 17, after V lost 2 bases and J lost 9 bases.

In its sample, this clonotype was seen many times. V usage is TRBV28 and J usage is TRBJ1-1, with D possibly being TRBD1 (5 bases). This CDR3 contains 15 residues. The germline gives CDR1 MDHEN, CDR2 SYDVKM. Trimming cost V 4 bases and J 2 bases, with 14 bases left between them. The CDR3, as DNA: TGTGCCAGCAGTTCATCCCGGGGCATTAACACTGAAGCTTTCTTT. Protein: CASSSSRGINTEAFF.

Ten or more counts support this clonotype. The chain carries TRBV21-1 and TRBJ2-1. TRBV21-1 represents a pseudogene. The CDR3 is 16 amino acids. The CDR3 loop reads CASSKAQAVERNEQFF. In nucleotides, the CDR3 is TGTGCCAGCAGCAAAGCGCAGGCAGTCGAGCGCAATGAGCAGTTCTTC.

The chain links TRBV7-9 to TRBJ2-1; TRBD2 agrees at 10 bases. The CDR3 is made up of 18 amino acids. With V trimmed by 6 bases and J by 0 bases, 11 bases remained unmatched. CDR1 and CDR2 from the germline V gene are SEHNR and FQNEAQ (reference sequence). DNA of the CDR3: TGTGCCAGCAGTTCGACCCCCGGACTAGCGGACTCCTACAATGAGCAGTTCTTC. Translation: CASSSTPGLADSYNEQFF. The full variable domain, rest sourced from reference TRBV7-9 and TRBJ2-1, is DTGVSQNPRHKITKRGQNVTFRCDPISEHNRLYWYRQTLGQGPEFLTYFQNEAQLEKSRLLSDRFSAERPKGSFSTLEIQRTEQGDSAMYLCASSSTPGLADSYNEQFFGPGTRLTVL.

This clonotype was recorded many times. V usage is TRBV11-2 and J usage is TRBJ2-7; TRBD2 matches at 10 bases. CDR3 size: 15 residues. Trimming at V came to 5 bases and at J to 11 bases, leaving 15 bases not matched to a gene. Per the germline V gene, CDR1 is SGHAT and CDR2 is FQNNGV. The DNA for the CDR3 is TGTGCCAGCAGCCCAGGACTAGCGGACTCAAATGGGGAGTACTTC. Protein product: CASSPGLADSNGEYF. Looking up the rest from reference TRBV11-2 and TRBJ2-7 gives the full variable domain: EAGVAQSPRYKIIEKRQSVAFWCNPISGHATLYWYQQILGQGPKLLIQFQNNGVVDDSQLPKDRFSAERLKGVDSTLKIQPAKLEDSAVYLCASSPGLADSNGEYFGPGTRLTVT.